Reported below is one T cell receptor beta chain. Its antigen is not identified. The repertoire was sequenced with immunoSEQ multiplex PCR; TCRdb's copy has only in-frame clones and lacks some. The data show some 21,000 clones, roughly 82% seen once. The data were obtained in a study of CD4+ T cells in melanoma. Study outcomes and limitations: Neoantigen-specific CD4+ T cells in melanoma reportedly had diverse differentiation states. A reported correlation linked neoantigen-specific CD4+ T cells to CD8+, macrophage and B cell function.

Germline lookup yields CDR1 SGHVS and CDR2 FNYEAQ. Germline trimming cut 1 base from V and 3 bases from J; bases unmatched to any gene: 2. The CDR3 sequence is 15 residues long. The chain links TRBV7-6 to TRBJ2-7, with TRBD1 identical over 11 bases. This TCR came from a human donor with melanoma. What was sequenced was cells from a culture (not recorded whether cultured in vitro). The CDR3 coding sequence is TGTGCCAGCAGCTTAGTGGGACAGGGGGACTACGAGCAGTACTTC. Protein product: CASSLVGQGDYEQYF.